This entry lists 16 T cell receptor beta chains sequenced from one sample in a study of shared clonotypes between healthy human individuals. Assay used: immunoSEQ multiplex PCR; TCRdb lists only in-frame clones, some missing. The sample consists of about 690,000 clones, about 92% of them appearing once. The sequencing input was memory CD8+ T cells from PBMCs. The subset is: CD45RO+ cells pooled with CCR7-negative TemRA cells. These TCRs come from a man between 18 and 29 years old in good health. Some clones in this sample may be carry-over from other donors' samples.

The V gene is TRBV10-2, the J gene TRBJ1-5; D is unclear. In germline, CDR1 is WSHSY, CDR2 SAAADI. The V gene lost 2 bases and the J gene lost 7 bases, with 9 bases spanning the gap. This CDR3 is built from 13 residues. The CDR3 DNA reads as TGCGCCAGCAGTGAGAATGGATTCCAGCCCCAGCATTTT. This encodes CASSENGFQPQHF.

The gene calls are TRBV13 and TRBJ1-1; 11 bases map to TRBD1. Germline-derived CDR1 and CDR2 are PRHDT and FYEKMQ (reference sequence). The CDR3 extends over 16 amino acids. With 0 bases clipped from V and 5 bases from J, the junction kept 5 bases outside the gene matches. CDR3 sequence: CASSLGPGTGGTEAFF. CDR3 sequence (DNA): TGTGCCAGCAGCTTAGGCCCCGGGACAGGGGGAACTGAAGCTTTCTTT.

The chain has TRBV15 and TRBJ2-7; 8 nucleotides match TRBD1. Trimming at V came to 1 base and at J to 6 bases, leaving 11 bases not matched to a gene. The CDR3 spans 16 residues. Germline V gene lookup returns CDR1 LNHNV and CDR2 YYDKDF (reference sequence). CDR3 bases: TGTGCCACCAGCAGAGTGGACAGGGAGGTGACGATCGAGCAGTACTTC. Amino acid sequence: CATSRVDREVTIEQYF.

The chain couples TRBV10-3 to TRBJ2-2, with D perhaps TRBD1 (5 bases). Trimming took 4 bases from V and 6 from J, leaving 9 bases between them. Germline V gene sequence: CDR1 ENHRY, CDR2 SYGVKD. This CDR3 is 13 amino acids long. CDR3 protein: CAISAGFAGELFF. CDR3 bases: TGTGCCATCAGTGCAGGGTTTGCCGGGGAGCTGTTTTTT.

The gene calls are TRBV28 and TRBJ2-7, with D maybe TRBD2 (5 bases). The germline CDR1 and CDR2 sequences are MDHEN and SYDVKM. CDR3 size: 17 residues. V was clipped by 5 bases and J by 4 bases, with 24 bases between them. Here the CDR3 reads CASSPQVISAASYEQYF. CDR3 DNA: TGTGCCAGCAGTCCGCAAGTGATTAGCGCCGCGTCGTACGAGCAGTACTTC.

The count of this clone is one. The chain joins TRBV19 to TRBJ1-2; no clear D gene. The V and J ends lost 5 bases and 2 bases respectively, with 15 bases between them. The CDR3 spans 15 residues. In germline, CDR1 is LNHDA, CDR2 SQIVND (reference sequence). The CDR3 is CASSPRPLVNYGYTF. CDR3 sequence (DNA): TGTGCCAGTAGTCCCAGACCCCTCGTGAACTATGGCTACACCTTC.

This clone came up once. The rearrangement joins TRBV19 to TRBJ2-7; D is undetermined. CDR3 length: 13 residues. In germline, CDR1 is LNHDA, CDR2 SQIVND (reference sequence). With 6 bases removed from V and 5 bases from J, the gap between germline ends came to 14 bases. CDR3 DNA: TGTGCCAGTAGCTGGACGGGTTCACACGAGCAGTACTTC. Translated: CASSWTGSHEQYF.

V is TRBV28 and J is TRBJ1-5, with D uncertain. V was clipped by 3 bases and J by 0 bases, with 6 bases between them. The CDR3 contains 14 residues. The germline V gene encodes CDR1 MDHEN and CDR2 SYDVKM. CDR3: CASSFHISNQPQHF. The CDR3 nucleotides read TGTGCCAGCAGTTTCCACATTAGCAATCAGCCCCAGCATTTT.

J is TRBJ2-1 and V is TRBV5-1; tentative D call: TRBD2 (5 bases). Germline-derived CDR1 and CDR2 are SGHRS and YFSETQ. Trimming shortened V by 4 bases and J by 1 base, and 12 bases separated the two germline ends. There are 15 residues in the CDR3. The CDR3 DNA follows: TGCGCCAGCAGCCCCAACGGCGGGTCCTACAATGAGCAGTTCTTC. Translating it yields CASSPNGGSYNEQFF.

The V and J genes are TRBV7-9 and TRBJ1-6, with a tentative D call TRBD1 (6 bases). CDR3 size: 15 residues. Looked up from germline, CDR1 is SEHNR and CDR2 is FQNEAQ (reference sequence). Deletions cut 1 base from V and 7 bases from J, with 11 bases between. CDR3 in DNA: TGTGCCAGCAGCTTAGTGAGAGGGGGAAATTCACCCCTCCACTTT. This gives the protein CASSLVRGGNSPLHF.

CDR3 sequence: CASSPYGQMAGELFF. The CDR3 DNA reads TGTGCCAGCAGCCCTTACGGGCAGATGGCCGGGGAGCTGTTTTTT. This chain uses TRBV28 with TRBJ2-2; the D is unclear. Trimming took 6 bases from V and 6 from J, leaving 17 bases between them. This CDR3 is built from 15 residues. Germline CDR1 reads MDHEN; CDR2 reads SYDVKM. Filled out from reference TRBV28 and TRBJ2-2, the complete variable domain reads DVKVTQSSRYLVKRTGEKVFLECVQDMDHENMFWYRQDPGLGLRLIYFSYDVKMKEKGDIPEGYSVSREKKERFSLILESASTNQTSMYLCASSPYGQMAGELFFGEGSRLTVL.

This clone was seen just once. The rearrangement links TRBV7-8 to TRBJ2-3; D may be TRBD1 (6 bases). Germline loops: CDR1 SGHVS, CDR2 FQNEAQ. This CDR3 comprises 16 residues. V lost 5 bases and J 11 bases, leaving 26 bases between the germline ends. CDR3 in DNA: TGTGCCAGCAGCCTACATCGACGGCGAGAGGGGGTGGAGCAGTATTTT. Its translation: CASSLHRRREGVEQYF.

The chain employs TRBV19 and TRBJ2-1; D unresolved. The CDR3 totals 13 residues. Germline V CDR1 and CDR2: LNHDA, SQIVND (reference sequence). The ends were cut back, 3 bases at V and 4 bases at J, with 7 bases in the middle. CDR3 loop: CASSIERYNEQFF. In DNA form, the CDR3 reads TGTGCCAGTAGTATCGAGAGATACAATGAGCAGTTCTTC.

CDR3 amino acids: CASSQGEGISGNTIYF. The DNA of the CDR3 is TGTGCCAGCAGCCAAGGTGAGGGCATCTCTGGAAACACCATATATTTT. This sequence joins TRBV4-2 and TRBJ1-3; D gene unclear. V lost 1 base and J lost 0, with 10 bases in between. Germline CDR1 is LGHNA and CDR2 is YNFKEQ. The CDR3 extends over 16 amino acids.

V is TRBV21-1 and J is TRBJ1-1. TRBV21-1 is a documented pseudogene. CDR3 length: 12 residues. CDR3 sequence (DNA): TGTGCCAGCAGCTGGGGGGACACTGAAGCTTTCTTT. Translation: CASSWGDTEAFF.

The chain uses TRBV6-6 and TRBJ2-3, with 8 bases aligning to TRBD2. Germline V gene sequence: CDR1 MNHNY, CDR2 SVGAGI (reference sequence). The junction had 9 bases not matched to a gene; V was cut back by 6 bases and J by 4 bases. The CDR3 consists of 15 residues. DNA of the CDR3: TGTGCCAGCAGCGAGCCCTACGGGGGGGCAGATACGCAGTATTTT. Its translation: CASSEPYGGADTQYF.